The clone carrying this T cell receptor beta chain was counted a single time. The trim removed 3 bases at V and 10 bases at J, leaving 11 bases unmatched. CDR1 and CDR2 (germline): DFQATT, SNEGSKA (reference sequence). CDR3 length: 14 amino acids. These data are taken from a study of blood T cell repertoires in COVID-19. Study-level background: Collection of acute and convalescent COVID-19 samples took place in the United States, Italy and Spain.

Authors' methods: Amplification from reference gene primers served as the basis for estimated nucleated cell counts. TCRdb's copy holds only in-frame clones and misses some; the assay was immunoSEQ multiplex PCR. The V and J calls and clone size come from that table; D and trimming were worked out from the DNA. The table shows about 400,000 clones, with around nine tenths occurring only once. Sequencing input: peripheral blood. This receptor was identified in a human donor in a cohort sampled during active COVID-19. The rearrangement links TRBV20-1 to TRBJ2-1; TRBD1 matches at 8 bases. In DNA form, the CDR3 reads TGCAGTGCTAGTTCGGGGACAGGCGAAGGGGAGCAGTTCTTC. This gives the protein CSASSGTGEGEQFF.